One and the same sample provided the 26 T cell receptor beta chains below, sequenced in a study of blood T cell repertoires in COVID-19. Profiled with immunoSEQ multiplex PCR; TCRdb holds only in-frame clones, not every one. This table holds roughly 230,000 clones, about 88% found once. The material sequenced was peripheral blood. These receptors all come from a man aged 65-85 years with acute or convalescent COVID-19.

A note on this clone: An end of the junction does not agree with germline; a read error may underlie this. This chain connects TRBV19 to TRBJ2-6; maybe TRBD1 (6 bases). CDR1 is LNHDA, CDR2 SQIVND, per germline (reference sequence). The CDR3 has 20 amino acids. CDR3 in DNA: TGTGCCAGTAGAATAGACACCGCTCCGGGACAAATCTCTGGGGCCAACGTCCTGACTTTC. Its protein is CASRIDTAPGQISGANVLTF.

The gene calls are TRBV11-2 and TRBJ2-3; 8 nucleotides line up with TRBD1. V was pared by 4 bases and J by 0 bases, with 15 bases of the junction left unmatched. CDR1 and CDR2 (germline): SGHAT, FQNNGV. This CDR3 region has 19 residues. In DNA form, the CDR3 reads TGTGCCAGCAGCTCACTTCGGACAGGGCTTTTCTCTAGCACAGATACGCAGTATTTT. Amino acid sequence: CASSSLRTGLFSSTDTQYF. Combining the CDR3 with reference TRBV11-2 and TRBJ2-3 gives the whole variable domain EAGVAQSPRYKIIEKRQSVAFWCNPISGHATLYWYQQILGQGPKLLIQFQNNGVVDDSQLPKDRFSAERLKGVDSTLKIQPAKLEDSAVYLCASSSLRTGLFSSTDTQYFGPGTRLTVL.

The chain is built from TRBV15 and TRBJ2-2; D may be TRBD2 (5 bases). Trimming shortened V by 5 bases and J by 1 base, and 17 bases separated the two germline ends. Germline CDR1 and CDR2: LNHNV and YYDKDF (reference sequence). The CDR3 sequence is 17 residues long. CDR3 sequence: CATSGAWGAMNTGELFF. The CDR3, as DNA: TGTGCCACCAGCGGAGCCTGGGGAGCCATGAACACCGGGGAGCTGTTTTTT.

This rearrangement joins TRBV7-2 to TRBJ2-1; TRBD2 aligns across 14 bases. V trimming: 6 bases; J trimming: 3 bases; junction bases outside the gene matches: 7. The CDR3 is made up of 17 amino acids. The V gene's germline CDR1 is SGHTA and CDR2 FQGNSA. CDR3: CASRFTGTSGSYNEQFF. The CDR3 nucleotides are TGTGCCAGCAGATTCACCGGGACTAGCGGGAGCTACAATGAGCAGTTCTTC.

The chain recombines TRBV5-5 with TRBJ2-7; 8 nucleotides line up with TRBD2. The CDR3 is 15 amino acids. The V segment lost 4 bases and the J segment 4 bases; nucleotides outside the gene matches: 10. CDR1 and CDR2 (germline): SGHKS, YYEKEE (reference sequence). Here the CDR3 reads CASSIAGTSQYEQYF. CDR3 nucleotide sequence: TGTGCCAGCAGCATTGCCGGGACTAGTCAGTACGAGCAGTACTTC.

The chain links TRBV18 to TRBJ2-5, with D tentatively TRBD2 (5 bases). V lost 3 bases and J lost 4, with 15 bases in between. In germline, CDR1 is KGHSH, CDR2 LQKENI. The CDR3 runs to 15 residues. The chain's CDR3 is CASSPTLSEGETQYF. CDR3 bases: TGTGCCAGCTCACCGACACTATCTGAGGGAGAGACCCAGTACTTC. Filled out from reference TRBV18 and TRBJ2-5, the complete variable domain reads NAGVMQNPRHLVRRRGQEARLRCSPMKGHSHVYWYRQLPEEGLKFMVYLQKENIIDESGMPKERFSAEFPKEGPSILRIQQVVRGDSAAYFCASSPTLSEGETQYFGPGTRLLVL.

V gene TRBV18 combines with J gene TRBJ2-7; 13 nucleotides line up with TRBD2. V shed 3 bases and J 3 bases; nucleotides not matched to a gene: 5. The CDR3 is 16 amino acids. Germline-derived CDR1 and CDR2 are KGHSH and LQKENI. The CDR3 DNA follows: TGTGCCAGCTCACCTCCCGGGACTAGCGGGAACTACGAGCAGTACTTC. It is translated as CASSPPGTSGNYEQYF.

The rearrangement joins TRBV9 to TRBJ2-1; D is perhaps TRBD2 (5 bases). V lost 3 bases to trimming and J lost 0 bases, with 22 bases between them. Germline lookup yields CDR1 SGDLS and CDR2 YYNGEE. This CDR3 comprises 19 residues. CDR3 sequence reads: CASSDPLFPRASSYNEQFF. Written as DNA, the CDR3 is TGTGCCAGCAGCGACCCCCTCTTTCCGCGGGCGAGCTCCTACAATGAGCAGTTCTTC.

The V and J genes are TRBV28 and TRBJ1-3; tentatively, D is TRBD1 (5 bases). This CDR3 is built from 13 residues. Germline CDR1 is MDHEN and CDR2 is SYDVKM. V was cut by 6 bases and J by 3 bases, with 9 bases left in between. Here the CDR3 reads CASRQGFGNTIYF. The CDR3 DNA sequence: TGTGCCAGCAGGCAGGGATTTGGAAACACCATATATTTT.

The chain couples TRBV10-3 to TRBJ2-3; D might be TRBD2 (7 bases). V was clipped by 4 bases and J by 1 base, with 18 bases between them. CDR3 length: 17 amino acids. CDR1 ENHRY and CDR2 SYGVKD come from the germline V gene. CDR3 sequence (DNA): TGTGCCATCAGTGGAGCGGGACATCGTATCGGCACAGATACGCAGTATTTT. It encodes CAISGAGHRIGTDTQYF.

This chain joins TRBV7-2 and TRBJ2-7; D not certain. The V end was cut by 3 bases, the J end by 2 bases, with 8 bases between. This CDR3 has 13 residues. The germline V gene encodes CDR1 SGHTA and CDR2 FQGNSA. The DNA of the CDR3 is TGTGCCAGCAGCTTGAACCGGGCCTACGAGCAGTACTTC. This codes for CASSLNRAYEQYF.

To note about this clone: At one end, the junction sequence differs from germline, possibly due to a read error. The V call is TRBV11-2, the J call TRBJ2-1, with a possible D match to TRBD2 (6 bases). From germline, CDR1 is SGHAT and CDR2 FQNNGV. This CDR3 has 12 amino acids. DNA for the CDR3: TGTGCCAGCAGTTTAGAAGGGACTCAACCCCTCTTC. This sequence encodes CASSLEGTQPLF.

The CDR3 is CASSRGRTSDPNTGELFF. In DNA, the CDR3 is TGTGCCAGCAGCCGAGGTAGGACTAGCGATCCGAACACCGGGGAGCTGTTTTTT. This chain links TRBV2 with TRBJ2-2; TRBD2 aligns across 9 bases. Germline V gives CDR1 SNHLY, CDR2 FYNNEI. The V and J ends lost 6 bases and 0 bases, in that order; junction bases with no gene match: 11. The CDR3 extends over 18 amino acids.

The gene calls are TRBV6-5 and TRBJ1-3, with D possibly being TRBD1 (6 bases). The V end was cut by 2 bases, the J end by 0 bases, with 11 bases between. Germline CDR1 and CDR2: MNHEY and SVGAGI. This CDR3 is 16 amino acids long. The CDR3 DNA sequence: TGTGCCAGCAGTTACGCAGGGGAGAGCTCTGGAAACACCATATATTTT. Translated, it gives CASSYAGESSGNTIYF.

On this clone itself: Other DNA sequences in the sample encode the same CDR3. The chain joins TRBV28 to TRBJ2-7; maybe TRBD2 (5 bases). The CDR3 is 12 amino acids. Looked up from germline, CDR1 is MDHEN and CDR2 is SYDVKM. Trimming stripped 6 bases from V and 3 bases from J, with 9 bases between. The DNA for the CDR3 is TGTGCCAGCAGGTCTAGCAGCTACGAGCAGTACTTC. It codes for CASRSSSYEQYF.

The CDR3 sequence is CASGTAAKNIQYF. The CDR3 nucleotides read TGTGCCAGCGGGACAGCCGCCAAAAACATTCAGTACTTC. The rearrangement uses TRBV6-5 and TRBJ2-4; 7 bases fit TRBD1. CDR3 length: 13 amino acids. Trimming took 8 bases from V and 1 from J; bases not matched to a gene: 2. Germline CDR1 is MNHEY and CDR2 is SVGAGI.

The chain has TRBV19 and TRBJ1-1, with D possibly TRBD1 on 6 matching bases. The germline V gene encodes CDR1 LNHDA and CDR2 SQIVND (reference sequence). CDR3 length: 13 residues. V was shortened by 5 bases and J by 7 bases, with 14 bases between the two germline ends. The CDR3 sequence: CASSVGARVEAFF. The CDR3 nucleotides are TGTGCCAGTAGTGTGGGGGCGCGGGTTGAAGCTTTCTTT.

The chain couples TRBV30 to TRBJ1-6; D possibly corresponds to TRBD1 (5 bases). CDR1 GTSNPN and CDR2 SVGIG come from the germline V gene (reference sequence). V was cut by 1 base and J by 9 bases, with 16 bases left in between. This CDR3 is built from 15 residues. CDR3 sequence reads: CAWSGLGQGTSPLHF. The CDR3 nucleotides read TGTGCCTGGAGTGGGCTGGGGCAGGGTACTTCACCCCTCCACTTT.

The CDR3 DNA reads TGTGCCAGCAGCCCGGGTATAGTCGACGAGCAGTACTTC. Translated, it gives CASSPGIVDEQYF. The chain couples TRBV7-9 to TRBJ2-7; D unresolved. CDR3 size: 13 residues. V lost 5 bases to trimming and J lost 5 bases, with 13 bases between them. Germline-derived CDR1 and CDR2 are SEHNR and FQNEAQ (reference sequence).

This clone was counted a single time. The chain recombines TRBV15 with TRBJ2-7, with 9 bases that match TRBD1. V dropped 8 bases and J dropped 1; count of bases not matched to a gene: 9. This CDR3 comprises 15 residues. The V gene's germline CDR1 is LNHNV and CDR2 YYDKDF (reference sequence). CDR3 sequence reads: CATSLGQGPSYEQYF. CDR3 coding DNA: TGTGCCACCTCCCTCGGACAGGGGCCATCCTACGAGCAGTACTTC.

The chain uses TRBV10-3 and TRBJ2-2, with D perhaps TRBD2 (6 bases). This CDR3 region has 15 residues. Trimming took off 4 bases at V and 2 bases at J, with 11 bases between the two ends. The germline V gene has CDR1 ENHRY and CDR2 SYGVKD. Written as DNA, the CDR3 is TGTGCCATCAGTGCCAGCGGGCTTAACACCGGGGAGCTGTTTTTT. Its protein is CAISASGLNTGELFF.

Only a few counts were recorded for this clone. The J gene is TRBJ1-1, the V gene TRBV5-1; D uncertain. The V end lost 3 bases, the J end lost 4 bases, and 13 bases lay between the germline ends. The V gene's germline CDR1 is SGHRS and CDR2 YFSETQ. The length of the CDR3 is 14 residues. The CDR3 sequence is CASSSSPGSTEAFF. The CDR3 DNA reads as TGCGCCAGCAGCTCGTCGCCGGGGAGCACTGAAGCTTTCTTT.

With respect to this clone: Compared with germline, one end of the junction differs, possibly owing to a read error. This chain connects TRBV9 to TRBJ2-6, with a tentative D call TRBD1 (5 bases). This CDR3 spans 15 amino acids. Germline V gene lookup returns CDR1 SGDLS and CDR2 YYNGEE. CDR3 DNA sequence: TGTGCCAGCAGCGTAGAACAATCTGGGGCCAACGCCCTGACTTTC. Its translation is CASSVEQSGANALTF.

The CDR3 DNA reads TGTGCCAGCAGCTTAACGAACTGGGAGACCCAGTACTTC. It yields the protein CASSLTNWETQYF. The chain links TRBV7-3 to TRBJ2-5; no definite D call. The CDR3 loop spans 13 amino acids. Trimming took off 0 bases at V and 5 bases at J, with 7 bases between the two ends. Germline CDR1 is SGHTA and CDR2 is FQGTGA.

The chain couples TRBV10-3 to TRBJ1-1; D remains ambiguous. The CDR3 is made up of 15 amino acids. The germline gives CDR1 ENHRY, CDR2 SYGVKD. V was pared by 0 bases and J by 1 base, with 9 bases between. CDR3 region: CAISESYSSNTEAFF. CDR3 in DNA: TGTGCCATCAGTGAGTCTTATAGCTCGAACACTGAAGCTTTCTTT.

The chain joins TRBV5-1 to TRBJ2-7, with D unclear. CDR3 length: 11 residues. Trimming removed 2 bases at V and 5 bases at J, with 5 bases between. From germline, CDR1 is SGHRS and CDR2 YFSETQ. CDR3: CASSFANEQYF. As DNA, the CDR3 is TGCGCCAGCAGCTTTGCGAACGAGCAGTACTTC.